The 25 T cell receptor beta chains reported below all come from one sample, sequenced in a study of OX40 agonist ivuxolimab in advanced cancers. Clones were sequenced by immunoSEQ multiplex PCR, and TCRdb holds only the in-frame ones, with some missing. The sample carries tens of thousands of clones, 88% recorded once. The sequencing used CD4+ or CD8+ T cells sorted from blood, collected in a trial of the OX40 agonist ivuxolimab. The receptors here all came from an adult with an advanced solid tumor such as melanoma, head and neck, liver or kidney cancer.

The chain carries TRBV18 and TRBJ1-5, with 7 bases fitting TRBD1. CDR1 and CDR2 (germline): KGHSH, LQKENI. There are 20 residues in the CDR3. V dropped 4 bases and J dropped 3; count of bases not matched to a gene: 21. The CDR3 DNA sequence: TGTGCCAGCTCACAATATCGAGTCGGGACAGCAAAAGGGGTCAATCAGCCCCAGCATTTT. Translated: CASSQYRVGTAKGVNQPQHF.

About this clone: Additional DNA sequences in this sample encode the identical CDR3. V and J are TRBV6-1 and TRBJ2-7, with D hard to call. The CDR3 length is 12 residues. Germline CDR1 and CDR2: MNHNS and SASEGT. V was shortened by 0 bases and J by 4 bases, with 4 bases between the two germline ends. CDR3 nucleotide sequence: TGTGCCAGCAGTGAAGCCCGATACGAGCAGTACTTC. It translates to CASSEARYEQYF.

The rearrangement uses TRBV5-6 and TRBJ2-2; TRBD2 matches 7 bases. The CDR3 consists of 16 residues. Germline-derived CDR1 and CDR2 are SGHDT and YYEEEE. V was pared by 1 base and J by 3 bases, with 6 bases of the junction left unmatched. The CDR3 loop is CASSLLGTTHTGELFF. The CDR3 nucleotides are TGTGCCAGCAGCTTGTTAGGGACTACTCACACCGGGGAGCTGTTTTTT. Combining the CDR3 with reference TRBV5-6 and TRBJ2-2 gives the whole variable domain DAGVTQSPTHLIKTRGQQVTLRCSPKSGHDTVSWYQQALGQGPQFIFQYYEEEERQRGNFPDRFSGHQFPNYSSELNVNALLLGDSALYLCASSLLGTTHTGELFFGEGSRLTVL.

The V gene is TRBV28, the J gene TRBJ1-6, with D hard to call. Germline V gives CDR1 MDHEN, CDR2 SYDVKM. V dropped 7 bases and J dropped 8 bases, with 12 bases sitting between them. The CDR3 covers 13 residues. Here the CDR3 reads CASMRGADSPLHF. CDR3 bases: TGTGCCAGCATGCGGGGTGCTGATTCACCCCTCCACTTT.

This chain links TRBV19 with TRBJ2-2; 8 positions agree with TRBD2. V trimming: 5 bases; J trimming: 5 bases; junction bases outside the gene matches: 10. In germline, CDR1 is LNHDA, CDR2 SQIVND (reference sequence). This CDR3 is 16 amino acids long. The CDR3 DNA reads as TGTGCCAGTAGTTACGACGGGAGGGCCCGTACCGGGGAGCTGTTTTTT. Protein product: CASSYDGRARTGELFF.

V usage is TRBV27 and J usage is TRBJ1-6; D gene unclear. Germline CDR1 is MNHEY and CDR2 is SMNVEV (reference sequence). There are 16 residues in the CDR3. V lost 5 bases and J lost 2, with 13 bases in between. The CDR3 DNA follows: TGTGCCAGCAGTCCTCGGGGTGGGCCCTATAATTCACCCCTCCACTTT. Translated, it gives CASSPRGGPYNSPLHF.

The rearrangement joins TRBV30 to TRBJ2-3; a possible D gene is TRBD2 (6 bases). Trimming removed 3 bases from V and 1 base from J, with 8 bases in between. Per germline, CDR1 GTSNPN and CDR2 SVGIG (reference sequence). CDR3 size: 13 residues. The CDR3 region is CAWRSSGTDTQYF. CDR3 in DNA: TGTGCCTGGAGGTCTAGCGGCACAGATACGCAGTATTTT. The variable domain in full, with the rest retrieved from reference TRBV30 and TRBJ2-3, is SQTIHQWPATLVQPVGSPLSLECTVEGTSNPNLYWYRQAAGRGLQLLFYSVGIGQISSEVPQNLSASRPQDRQFILSSKKLLLSDSGFYLCAWRSSGTDTQYFGPGTRLTVL.

This clone was seen a handful of times. The rearrangement joins TRBV5-1 to TRBJ2-4; no firm D call. Germline values: CDR1 SGHRS, CDR2 YFSETQ. V lost 0 bases to trimming and J lost 7 bases, with 14 bases between them. CDR3 length equals 15 residues. The CDR3 region is CASSLAVGSVNIQYF. CDR3 coding DNA: TGCGCCAGCAGCTTGGCCGTAGGTTCCGTGAACATTCAGTACTTC.

V and J are TRBV28 and TRBJ2-2, with TRBD2 identical over 13 bases. Unmatched junction bases numbered 5, after V lost 4 bases and J lost 6 bases. CDR1 is MDHEN, CDR2 SYDVKM, per germline. The CDR3 totals 16 residues. The CDR3 is CASSSRTSGRAGELFF. The CDR3 DNA is TGTGCCAGCAGTTCACGGACTAGCGGGAGAGCCGGGGAGCTGTTTTTT.

The V call is TRBV6-8, the J call TRBJ2-7, with D perhaps TRBD2 (5 bases). Trimming removed 8 bases at V and 3 bases at J, with 14 bases between. CDR3 length: 13 amino acids. The germline V gene has CDR1 MNHGY and CDR2 SAAAGT. In DNA, the CDR3 is TGTGCCAGCGCCGAACCCCGGGACTACGAGCAGTACTTC. Translation: CASAEPRDYEQYF.

The table lists this clone with a count of one. V and J are TRBV2 and TRBJ2-7; D is possibly TRBD2 (5 bases). V gave up 7 bases and J gave up 0 bases, with 16 bases separating them. This CDR3 has 15 amino acids. Germline-derived CDR1 and CDR2 are SNHLY and FYNNEI. This CDR3 reads CASTERITSSYEQYF. DNA of the CDR3: TGTGCCAGCACCGAAAGGATAACTAGCTCCTACGAGCAGTACTTC.

This chain uses TRBV6-1 with TRBJ2-7; D is ambiguous. CDR3 length: 11 residues. Trimming pared 8 bases from V and 3 bases from J, leaving 8 bases between. Looked up from germline, CDR1 is MNHNS and CDR2 is SASEGT. The CDR3 loop reads CASRGIYEQYF. In DNA form, the CDR3 reads TGTGCCAGCCGCGGTATCTACGAGCAGTACTTC.

A few counts support this clone. This sequence joins TRBV29-1 and TRBJ1-1; D gene ambiguous. Germline CDR1 reads SQVTM; CDR2 reads ANQGSEA. The germline V and J ends were trimmed by 7 bases and 4 bases, with 7 bases remaining between them. The CDR3 sequence is 10 residues long. This chain's CDR3 is CSARITEAFF. CDR3 bases: TGCAGCGCCAGGATCACTGAAGCTTTCTTT.

This clone was counted once. This chain's CDR3 is CASSHPRGTGVPDTQYF. Here the CDR3 DNA reads TGTGCCAGCAGCCACCCAAGGGGGACAGGGGTTCCGGATACGCAGTATTTT. V is TRBV4-2 and J is TRBJ2-3; 10 bases align to TRBD1. There are 17 residues in the CDR3. The trim removed 3 bases at V and 6 bases at J, leaving 12 bases unmatched. The V gene's germline CDR1 is LGHNA and CDR2 YNFKEQ.

The chain couples TRBV23-1 to TRBJ2-1; 11 bases align to TRBD2. TRBV23-1 is identified as an open reading frame with a role that is uncertain. There are 16 residues in the CDR3. Germline trimming cut 4 bases from V and 1 base from J; bases unmatched to any gene: 3. CDR3: CASSRTSGSSYNEQFF. Written as DNA, the CDR3 is TGCGCCAGCAGTCGAACTAGCGGGAGTTCCTACAATGAGCAGTTCTTC.

This clone has more than one count but fewer than ten. The chain couples TRBV20-1 to TRBJ1-1; D not certain. Germline CDR1 reads DFQATT; CDR2 reads SNEGSKA (reference sequence). Trimming took 0 bases from V and 8 from J, leaving 7 bases between them. The CDR3 is made up of 11 amino acids. CDR3 loop: CSARDRTEAFF. The CDR3 DNA follows: TGCAGTGCTAGAGACCGGACCGAAGCTTTCTTT.

The CDR3 here is CASRARRGNYNEQFF. CDR3 nucleotides: TGTGCCAGCAGAGCTAGAAGGGGGAATTACAATGAGCAGTTCTTC. The rearrangement uses TRBV2 and TRBJ2-1; perhaps TRBD1 as D (6 bases). In germline, CDR1 is SNHLY, CDR2 FYNNEI. Trimming pared 6 bases from V and 4 bases from J, leaving 16 bases between. The CDR3 is 15 residues long. Full variable domain (remainder filled in from reference TRBV2 and TRBJ2-1): EPEVTQTPSHQVTQMGQEVILRCVPISNHLYFYWYRQILGQKVEFLVSFYNNEISEKSEIFDDQFSVERPDGSNFTLKIRSTKLEDSAMYFCASRARRGNYNEQFFGPGTRLTVL.

The chain combines TRBV7-9 with TRBJ2-7; D may be TRBD1 or TRBD2 (5 bases each). Germline V lookup: CDR1 SEHNR, CDR2 FQNEAQ (reference sequence). With 7 bases removed from V and 3 bases from J, the gap between germline ends came to 10 bases. The CDR3 loop spans 12 amino acids. The CDR3 region has the DNA TGTGCCAGCAAGGGACGGAACTACGAGCAGTACTTC. Amino acid sequence: CASKGRNYEQYF. Full variable domain (rest looked up from reference TRBV7-9 and TRBJ2-7): DTGVSQNPRHKITKRGQNVTFRCDPISEHNRLYWYRQTLGQGPEFLTYFQNEAQLEKSRLLSDRFSAERPKGSFSTLEIQRTEQGDSAMYLCASKGRNYEQYFGPGTRLTVT.

As DNA, the CDR3 is TGTGCCAGTACGATGGGGGCGGGAGGCTACACCTTC. It yields the protein CASTMGAGGYTF. This rearrangement joins TRBV6-1 to TRBJ1-2; a weak D match, TRBD1 (6 bases). CDR3 length equals 12 residues. The germline CDR1 and CDR2 sequences are MNHNS and SASEGT. V dropped 9 bases and J dropped 8 bases, with 16 bases sitting between them.

The genes are TRBV5-1 and TRBJ1-6; 7 bases align to TRBD1. Looked up from germline, CDR1 is SGHRS and CDR2 is YFSETQ. The CDR3 extends over 14 amino acids. Germline trimming cut 4 bases from V and 6 bases from J; bases unmatched to any gene: 4. The CDR3 spells CASSPTGFNSPLHF. CDR3 bases: TGCGCCAGCAGCCCGACAGGGTTTAATTCACCCCTCCACTTT.

The chain links TRBV5-1 to TRBJ1-1; TRBD1 agrees at 8 bases. Germline loops: CDR1 SGHRS, CDR2 YFSETQ. The CDR3 is 15 residues long. V lost 5 bases to trimming and J lost 2 bases; unmatched junction nucleotides: 8. As DNA, the CDR3 is TGCGCCAGCAGGCCGGGACAGGATGCTAACACTGAAGCTTTCTTT. This codes for CASRPGQDANTEAFF.

V and J are TRBV18 and TRBJ1-1; 7 positions match TRBD1. This CDR3 has 17 residues. J was trimmed by 1 base and V by 5 bases; bases with no gene match: 13. CDR1 is KGHSH and CDR2 is LQKENI in the germline V gene. CDR3 residues: CASSTLDRSGPNTEAFF. The CDR3 DNA reads as TGTGCCAGCTCAACGCTGGACAGGTCTGGGCCGAACACTGAAGCTTTCTTT.

This clone has just one count. The gene calls are TRBV30 and TRBJ2-4; D is uncertain. Trimming removed 0 bases from V and 4 bases from J, with 13 bases in between. This CDR3 is built from 15 residues. The germline V gene encodes CDR1 GTSNPN and CDR2 SVGIG (reference sequence). The CDR3 nucleotides are TGTGCCTGGAGTGTACGCAGATTGGAGAAAAACATTCAGTACTTC. This gives the protein CAWSVRRLEKNIQYF.

This clone was detected once. This chain connects TRBV5-1 to TRBJ2-7; the D gene is possibly TRBD1 (6 bases). The V end lost 4 bases, the J end lost 1 base, and 18 bases lay between the germline ends. This CDR3 is 16 amino acids long. From germline, CDR1 is SGHRS and CDR2 YFSETQ. The CDR3, as DNA: TGCGCCAGCAGCCTCGGACAGACACTCGCTTCCTACGAGCAGTACTTC. Its translation is CASSLGQTLASYEQYF.

J is TRBJ1-5 and V is TRBV5-1, with D unclear. Looked up from germline, CDR1 is SGHRS and CDR2 is YFSETQ. This CDR3 has 13 amino acids. With 4 bases removed from V and 7 bases from J, the gap between germline ends came to 12 bases. The DNA for the CDR3 is TGCGCCAGCAGCCGAGGTGTGGGGCAGCCCCAGCATTTT. It is translated as CASSRGVGQPQHF. Complete variable domain (other parts from reference TRBV5-1 and TRBJ1-5): KAGVTQTPRYLIKTRGQQVTLSCSPISGHRSVSWYQQTPGQGLQFLFEYFSETQRNKGNFPGRFSGRQFSNSRSEMNVSTLELGDSALYLCASSRGVGQPQHFGDGTRLSIL.